These 9 T cell receptor beta chains were sequenced from one sample in a study of blood T cell repertoires in COVID-19. This table comes from immunoSEQ multiplex PCR, and its TCRdb copy is limited to in-frame clones, with some not included. Of approximately 360,000 clones in the sample, approximately 88% were seen once. Sequenced: PBMCs or T cells enriched from blood (not recorded which). The receptors shown here come from a woman in her thirties with acute COVID-19.

The chain joins TRBV6-1 to TRBJ1-5; D ambiguous. V gave up 1 base and J gave up 8 bases, with 9 bases separating them. Germline V lookup: CDR1 MNHNS, CDR2 SASEGT. The CDR3 totals 13 residues. The CDR3 loop reads CASSEDQIKPQHF. CDR3 bases: TGTGCCAGCAGTGAAGATCAGATTAAGCCCCAGCATTTT.

This chain joins TRBV5-6 and TRBJ2-3; 8 nucleotides line up with TRBD2. Germline V gene lookup returns CDR1 SGHDT and CDR2 YYEEEE. The CDR3 is 16 residues long. The junction had 11 bases not matched to a gene; V was cut back by 2 bases and J by 6 bases. Here the CDR3 reads CASSLVAGGLRDTQYF. Written as DNA, the CDR3 is TGTGCCAGCAGCTTAGTGGCGGGGGGCCTCAGGGATACGCAGTATTTT.

The chain uses TRBV18 and TRBJ1-1; no reliable D call. Germline CDR1 reads KGHSH; CDR2 reads LQKENI. V lost 1 base and J lost 4, with 19 bases in between. The CDR3 runs 17 residues. CDR3 residues: CASSPRPNTIGITEAFF. DNA for the CDR3: TGTGCCAGCTCACCACGACCCAACACAATCGGGATCACTGAAGCTTTCTTT.

The chain is built from TRBV4-3 and TRBJ1-2, with a weak D call TRBD1 (6 bases). Trimming cost V 1 base and J 0 bases, with 15 bases left between them. The CDR3 has 17 residues. Germline V gene data show CDR1 as LGHNA and CDR2 as YSLEER. CDR3 region: CASSQGDRRASNYGYTF. The CDR3 coding sequence is TGCGCCAGCAGCCAAGGCGACAGGAGAGCTTCTAACTATGGCTACACCTTC.

CDR3 loop: CASSPGLAGGRTGELFF. In nucleotides, the CDR3 is TGCGCCAGCAGCCCGGGACTAGCGGGGGGAAGAACCGGGGAGCTGTTTTTT. The V and J genes are TRBV4-3 and TRBJ2-2; 15 bases match TRBD2. The CDR3 has 17 amino acids. The V gene end was trimmed by 4 bases and the J gene end by 5 bases; junction bases not matched to a gene: 5. Per germline, CDR1 LGHNA and CDR2 YSLEER.

With respect to this clone: One end of the junction is discordant with germline, which a read error may explain. The rearrangement links TRBV10-1 to TRBJ2-3; D is possibly TRBD2 (5 bases). CDR1 is WNHNN and CDR2 is SYGVQD in the germline V gene (reference sequence). This CDR3 is 15 amino acids long. CDR3 region: CASSESSYSTDTQYF. The CDR3 coding sequence is TGCGCCAGCAGCGAGTCTAGCTATTCCACAGATACGCAGTATTTT.

The gene calls are TRBV28 and TRBJ2-1, with 11 bases lining up with TRBD2. There are 17 residues in the CDR3. V shed 2 bases and J 9 bases; nucleotides not matched to a gene: 12. Germline V gene lookup returns CDR1 MDHEN and CDR2 SYDVKM. The CDR3 loop is CASSLIGLAGGLGEQFF. CDR3 coding DNA: TGTGCCAGCAGTTTAATAGGGCTAGCGGGGGGCCTCGGTGAGCAGTTCTTC.

The V call is TRBV11-2, the J call TRBJ1-1; D unclear. From germline, CDR1 is SGHAT and CDR2 FQNNGV. CDR3 size: 16 residues. The V end lost 5 bases, the J end lost 1 base, and 17 bases lay between the germline ends. CDR3 bases: TGTGCCAGCAGCCCCGGAGCGGGTCTGAAGAACACTGAAGCTTTCTTT. This sequence encodes CASSPGAGLKNTEAFF. Combining the CDR3 with reference TRBV11-2 and TRBJ1-1 gives the whole variable domain EAGVAQSPRYKIIEKRQSVAFWCNPISGHATLYWYQQILGQGPKLLIQFQNNGVVDDSQLPKDRFSAERLKGVDSTLKIQPAKLEDSAVYLCASSPGAGLKNTEAFFGQGTRLTVV.

The gene calls are TRBV27 and TRBJ1-6; 9 positions agree with TRBD1. V lost 2 bases to trimming and J lost 5 bases; unmatched junction nucleotides: 16. This CDR3 region has 20 residues. Germline V gene lookup returns CDR1 MNHEY and CDR2 SMNVEV (reference sequence). The CDR3 protein is CASSLKGTGLGHSHNSPLHF. CDR3 bases: TGTGCCAGCAGTTTAAAGGGGACAGGGTTAGGACATTCTCATAATTCACCCCTCCACTTT.